These T cell receptor beta chains were read from a single sample in a study of sequential checkpoint blockade in melanoma. Assay used: immunoSEQ multiplex PCR; TCRdb lists only in-frame clones, some missing. The data contain about 19,000 clones, around 67% of them singletons. This specimen consisted of CD8+ T cells sorted from blood (inferred from file names), obtained from a patient given nivolumab and ipilimumab in sequence. The origin of the receptors is a human donor with melanoma. The CDR3 runs from the conserved cysteine through the conserved F or W. A D gene is named only where the DNA matches it firmly. Rows give clone size only sometimes, using once, few, many, or a class for an expanded clone.

clone size	J gene	V gene	D gene	CDR3 DNA	CDR3 protein
.	TRBJ2-7	TRBV5-4	TRBD2	TGTGCCAGCAGCTTAGGGGGGCTAGCGGGACGCTCCTACGAGCAGTACTTC	CASSLGGLAGRSYEQYF
.	TRBJ1-1	TRBV5-1	.	TGCGCCAGCAGCTTGGCCGGCGGTTACACTGAAGCTTTCTTT	CASSLAGGYTEAFF
.	TRBJ1-2	TRBV27	.	TGTGCCAGCACCCCGGGGACTAACGGCTATGGCTACACCTTC	CASTPGTNGYGYTF
.	TRBJ1-1	TRBV2	TRBD1	TGTGCCAGCGAGGGACAGGGGGCGCCGAGGGGAACTGAAGCTTTCTTT	CASEGQGAPRGTEAFF
once	TRBJ1-1	TRBV27	TRBD1	TGTGCCATTTCAACCGGGACAGGGGGCACTGAAGCTTTCTTT	CAISTGTGGTEAFF
.	TRBJ1-1	TRBV19	.	TGTGCCAGTAGTATGACAGACATGAACACTGAAGCTTTCTTT	CASSMTDMNTEAFF
.	TRBJ1-3	TRBV28	.	TGTGCCAGCAGTTGGACTGACAGGCTCGATCGCTCTGGAAACACCATATATTTT	CASSWTDRLDRSGNTIYF
few	TRBJ2-5	TRBV5-5	TRBD1	TGTGCCAGCAGCATACTGGGACAGGGCAAGGAGACCCAGTACTTC	CASSILGQGKETQYF
.	TRBJ2-7	TRBV6-5	.	TGTGCCAGCAGTTATCGGGACTCCCCGGGTTTCTACGAGCAGTACTTC	CASSYRDSPGFYEQYF
.	TRBJ2-1	TRBV27	.	TGTGCCAGCGGCCCGGGGTACGGGTTCAATGAGCAGTTCTTC	CASGPGYGFNEQFF
.	TRBJ2-5	TRBV7-6	.	TGTGCCAGCAGCTTAGGAGGAGGGAGCGAGACCCAGTACTTC	CASSLGGGSETQYF
.	TRBJ2-1	TRBV2	TRBD2	TGTGCCAGCAGACAGGGACTAGCTATTGAGCAGTTCTTC	CASRQGLAIEQFF
.	TRBJ1-2	TRBV6-5	TRBD1	TGTGCCAGCAGTACGCGGACAGGGGGATATGGCTACACCTTC	CASSTRTGGYGYTF
.	TRBJ2-7	TRBV7-9	.	TGTGCCAGCAGCTCAACCGACAGCCCCCGAAGTAGGGCCTACGAGCAGTACTTC	CASSSTDSPRSRAYEQYF
.	TRBJ2-7	TRBV7-6	TRBD2	TGTGCCAGCAGCCCAGGACTAGCGGGGTCCTACGAGCAGTACTTC	CASSPGLAGSYEQYF
.	TRBJ2-5	TRBV5-6	.	TGTGCCAGCAGCTTGGCCGGAAGCAGGAGGGTGCTTGAGACCCAGTACTTC	CASSLAGSRRVLETQYF
.	TRBJ2-7	TRBV13	.	TGTGCCAGCAGCTTCAGGGGCGGCTCCTACGAGCAGTACTTC	CASSFRGGSYEQYF
.	TRBJ1-1	TRBV25-1	.	TGTGCCAGCAGTGAATATGCCGGGAACACTGAAGCTTTCTTT	CASSEYAGNTEAFF
.	TRBJ1-2	TRBV5-6	.	TGTGCCAGCAGCTCTAGGGGAGGCTACACCTTC	CASSSRGGYTF
few	TRBJ2-7	TRBV6-4	.	TGTGCCAGCATGCGGGACAGTTTAGCTTACGAGCAGTACTTC	CASMRDSLAYEQYF
once	TRBJ2-3	TRBV6-5	TRBD2	TGTGCCAGCAGTTACGGGACTAGCGGCGATACGCAGTATTTT	CASSYGTSGDTQYF
.	TRBJ2-3	TRBV13	.	TGTGCCAGCAGCTCGTCTGATACGCAGTATTTT	CASSSSDTQYF
.	TRBJ2-6	TRBV7-6	.	TGTGCCAGCAGCTTTGTTAAAGGGCCAGGACTTGGGGCCAACGTCCTGACTTTC	CASSFVKGPGLGANVLTF
.	TRBJ2-7	TRBV4-1	TRBD1	TGCGCCAGCAGCCTAGGGGTCCCGGGACAGGGGTCCTACGAGCAGTACTTC	CASSLGVPGQGSYEQYF
medium-sized	TRBJ1-1	TRBV7-9	.	TGTGCCAGCAGCCTCGGGTCCGACGAAGCTTTCTTT	CASSLGSDEAFF
.	TRBJ1-5	TRBV6-1	.	TGTGCCAGCAGTGGGAGGTGGAGCCAGCCCCAGCATTTT	CASSGRWSQPQHF
.	TRBJ1-1	TRBV19	.	TGTGCCAGTAGTATAGTCCCGACAGCCACTGAAGCTTTCTTT	CASSIVPTATEAFF
.	TRBJ2-7	TRBV19	TRBD1	TGTGCCAGTAGTCCTTCAGGGGGATTTAATTACGAGCAGTACTTC	CASSPSGGFNYEQYF
.	TRBJ2-3	TRBV6-4	.	TGTGCCAGCAGTGGGTCTCAAGCCCCCACAGATACGCAGTATTTT	CASSGSQAPTDTQYF
.	TRBJ2-1	TRBV19	TRBD2	TGTGCCAGTAGTATCTCTAGCGGGGAGCTAACCTACAATGAGCAGTTCTTC	CASSISSGELTYNEQFF
.	TRBJ2-7	TRBV6-4	.	TGTGCCAGCAGGAGGGCAGGCGGGATCCACGAGCAGTACTTC	CASRRAGGIHEQYF
few	TRBJ2-3	TRBV6-4	TRBD1	TGTGCCACCAGTACAGGGGGCACAGATACGCAGTATTTT	CATSTGGTDTQYF
.	TRBJ2-7	TRBV27	TRBD1	TGTGCCAGCAGTTTACCCCCCGCGCAGGGGGCTTACGAGCAGTACTTC	CASSLPPAQGAYEQYF
once	TRBJ2-7	TRBV27	TRBD2	TGTGCAGTCAAACCGGGACTAGCGGGTTACGAGCAGTACTTC	CAVKPGLAGYEQYF
.	TRBJ2-2	TRBV6-1	TRBD2	TGTGCCAGCAGTGAACTAGCGGGGGGCACCGGGGAGCTGTTTTTT	CASSELAGGTGELFF
.	TRBJ2-1	TRBV5-4	TRBD2	TGTGCCAGCAGCTTGCGCGGGAGCAATGAGCAGTTCTTC	CASSLRGSNEQFF
.	TRBJ1-6	TRBV6-1	.	TGTGCCAGCAGTGAGTCGGGTGATAATTCACCCCTCCACTTT	CASSESGDNSPLHF
.	TRBJ1-1	TRBV15	.	TGTGCCACCAGCAGTGCGGGCAGGGGTACTGAAGCTTTCTTT	CATSSAGRGTEAFF
few	TRBJ2-7	TRBV11-3	TRBD1	TGTGCCAGCAGCCCGACAGGGGAGCTATACGAGCAGTACTTC	CASSPTGELYEQYF
few	TRBJ1-1	TRBV30	.	TGTGCCTGGAGCGACTCCACGGTGGCTTTCTTT	CAWSDSTVAFF
once	TRBJ2-7	TRBV7-8	.	TGTGCCAGCACTTCCTCGGCGGACGAGCAGTACTTC	CASTSSADEQYF
.	TRBJ2-5	TRBV10-1	TRBD1	TGCGCCAGCAGTGAGTCGTGGACAGGGGTTGAGACCCAGTACTTC	CASSESWTGVETQYF
medium-sized	TRBJ1-2	TRBV6-5	.	TGTGCCAGCAGCCCAACCAGGGTTGATGGCTACACCTTC	CASSPTRVDGYTF
medium-sized	TRBJ1-1	TRBV4-1	.	TGCGCCAGCAGCCAAGATCGCGGCACTGAAGCTTTCTTT	CASSQDRGTEAFF
.	TRBJ2-2	TRBV4-1	TRBD2	TGCGCCAGCAGCCATCCTAGCGGGGCCTACACCGGGGAGCTGTTTTTT	CASSHPSGAYTGELFF
.	TRBJ1-1	TRBV11-1	TRBD1	TGTGCCAGCAGCCTTGGGACAGCTTACGAAGCTTTCTTT	CASSLGTAYEAFF
.	TRBJ1-1	TRBV7-6	TRBD1	TGTGCCAGCAGCAGCGGACAGGGTTTGAACACTGAAGCTTTCTTT	CASSSGQGLNTEAFF
.	TRBJ2-7	TRBV19	TRBD1	TGTGCCAGTAGTCCCCCGGGACAGGGTGGCTACGAGCAGTACTTC	CASSPPGQGGYEQYF
.	TRBJ1-6	TRBV5-4	.	TGTGCCAGCAGCTTGGGTAGGGGAAGATCCTATAATTCACCCCTCCACTTT	CASSLGRGRSYNSPLHF
.	TRBJ2-7	TRBV5-6	TRBD2	TGTGCCAGCAGCCGGGAGAGCGGGATAAGGTCCTACGAGCAGTACTTC	CASSRESGIRSYEQYF
.	TRBJ2-5	TRBV5-1	TRBD2	TGCGCCAGCAGCTTGCCTTACTACGGGGGGGAGACCCAGTACTTC	CASSLPYYGGETQYF
few	TRBJ2-7	TRBV4-2	.	TGTGCCAGCAGCGTACAGGGTGCCTACGAGCAGTACTTC	CASSVQGAYEQYF
.	TRBJ2-2	TRBV7-9	TRBD2	TGTGCCAGCAGCTCAATTAATACTAGCGACGGGGAGCTGTTTTTT	CASSSINTSDGELFF
.	TRBJ2-7	TRBV10-3	.	TGTGCCGCCGCTGTGGGGACCGGGACAAATTCCTACGAGCAGTACTTC	CAAAVGTGTNSYEQYF
.	TRBJ2-1	TRBV9	TRBD2	TGTGCCAGCACCTCCCCAAGGGGACTAGCGGCCAATGAGCAGTTCTTC	CASTSPRGLAANEQFF
.	TRBJ2-7	TRBV4-1	.	TGCGCCAGCAGCCAAGAAGTAAAAGAATCCGGGACTTTTTCCTACGAGCAGTACTTC	CASSQEVKESGTFSYEQYF
few	TRBJ2-7	TRBV7-3	TRBD1	TGTGCCAGCAGCCCTCACCAGGGGGCCGGAGAGCAGTACTTC	CASSPHQGAGEQYF
once	TRBJ1-1	TRBV9	TRBD1	TGTGCCAGCAGCGAGACAGGGACAGGGGAAGCTTTCTTT	CASSETGTGEAFF
.	TRBJ2-3	TRBV4-1	TRBD2	TGCGCCAGCAGCCAAGTCATACTAGCGGAACATGGTACGCAGTATTTT	CASSQVILAEHGTQYF
.	TRBJ2-7	TRBV14	.	TGTGCCAGCAGCCAAGTGGCGGGATCTGTCTACGAGCAGTACTTC	CASSQVAGSVYEQYF